A selection of T cell receptor beta chains follows, all from one sample in a study of T-cell reconstitution after alpha-beta-depleted transplantation in children. One entry per CDR3 protein results from TCRdb running MiXCR on the PCR reads. The profile shows roughly 300,000 distinct CDR3 sequences, about 9.4% of them singletons. The sample was PBMCs from the stem cell graft donor, taken from the stem cell graft. The receptors originated from a human donor who donated a stem cell graft to a child with acute lymphoblastic leukemia. CDR3s leave out the opening cysteine and the closing phenylalanine or tryptophan. Each record gives: D gene, J gene, V gene, CDR3 protein. A D gene is named only where the DNA matches it firmly.

D: TRBD2; J: TRBJ2-3; V: TRBV7-6; CDR3: ASSLRPSGSLDTQY
D: TRBD1; J: TRBJ2-5; V: TRBV6-2/TRBV6-3; CDR3: ASSGPGQGEETQY
D: NA; J: TRBJ2-7; V: TRBV4-1; CDR3: ASSQEGTGSYEQY
D: NA; J: TRBJ2-7; V: TRBV12-3/TRBV12-4; CDR3: ASSSLPYEQY
D: NA; J: TRBJ1-2; V: TRBV18; CDR3: ASSPLEQAVFGYGYT
D: NA; J: TRBJ2-2; V: TRBV29-1; CDR3: TVTGATNTGELF
D: TRBD1; J: TRBJ1-2; V: TRBV5-1; CDR3: ASSPTGGKPYGYT
D: NA; J: TRBJ2-7; V: TRBV24-1; CDR3: ATSDPRDGSNEQY
D: NA; J: TRBJ1-5; V: TRBV12-3/TRBV12-4; CDR3: ASSLGPPGQPQH
D: NA; J: TRBJ1-1; V: TRBV6-5; CDR3: ASSYGGRTEAF
D: TRBD2; J: TRBJ2-7; V: TRBV27; CDR3: ASSYGLAGNYEQY
D: NA; J: TRBJ2-1; V: TRBV7-8; CDR3: ASKPGSYNEQF
D: TRBD1; J: TRBJ1-4; V: TRBV5-6; CDR3: ASSLAFARQGRSEKLF
D: TRBD1; J: TRBJ2-7; V: TRBV6-4; CDR3: ASSDQMACFGDRVQEQY
D: TRBD1; J: TRBJ1-5; V: TRBV12-3/TRBV12-4; CDR3: ASRVQGLSNQPQH
D: NA; J: TRBJ2-1; V: TRBV28; CDR3: ASIGPPLKSGVNEQF
D: TRBD1; J: TRBJ2-2; V: TRBV7-3; CDR3: ASSSGTAGELF
D: TRBD1; J: TRBJ1-3; V: TRBV28; CDR3: ARGRGQVQNPSGNTIY
D: NA; J: TRBJ2-7; V: TRBV28; CDR3: ASSFPTESPYEQY
D: NA; J: TRBJ1-1; V: TRBV5-1; CDR3: ASSYVNRTGRWENTEAF
D: NA; J: TRBJ1-5; V: TRBV7-3; CDR3: ASSSQLNQPQH
D: TRBD2; J: TRBJ2-1; V: TRBV11-2; CDR3: ASSLDFASGRNF
D: NA; J: TRBJ2-7; V: TRBV12-3/TRBV12-4; CDR3: ASRLYGYEQY
D: NA; J: TRBJ2-5; V: TRBV4-1; CDR3: ASSRSRQAGETQY
D: TRBD1; J: TRBJ2-2; V: TRBV7-2; CDR3: ASSSRQGIGELF
D: NA; J: TRBJ2-5; V: TRBV4-1; CDR3: ASSQPTGGEETQY
D: NA; J: TRBJ2-1; V: TRBV20-1; CDR3: SAERGSTSSYNEQF
D: TRBD2; J: TRBJ2-5; V: TRBV29-1; CDR3: SAGGGMETQY
D: NA; J: TRBJ2-7; V: TRBV20-1; CDR3: SARSLHSYEQY
D: TRBD1; J: TRBJ2-1; V: TRBV27; CDR3: ASTYRGSEQF
D: NA; J: TRBJ2-1; V: TRBV20-1; CDR3: SATPGRSFEQF
D: NA; J: TRBJ1-3; V: TRBV10-3; CDR3: AISGGNTIY
D: TRBD1; J: TRBJ2-5; V: TRBV18; CDR3: ASSPQTGGRETQY
D: NA; J: TRBJ1-3; V: TRBV29-1; CDR3: SVRPSSGNTIY
D: NA; J: TRBJ2-2; V: TRBV6-5; CDR3: ASSYSFSGGDTGELF
D: NA; J: TRBJ2-3; V: TRBV5-1; CDR3: ASSLVDGPRTDTQY
D: NA; J: TRBJ2-3; V: TRBV29-1; CDR3: SAHTDTQY
D: NA; J: TRBJ2-7; V: TRBV9; CDR3: ASSVDNVQY
D: NA; J: TRBJ2-4; V: TRBV28; CDR3: ASSFVLAGLGAVNIQY
D: NA; J: TRBJ2-4; V: TRBV5-1; CDR3: ASSPSLGEIQY
D: TRBD2; J: TRBJ2-3; V: TRBV24-1; CDR3: ATSDPGLAGGGDTQY
D: NA; J: TRBJ1-5; V: TRBV6-1; CDR3: ASSDTGIPSNQPQH
D: NA; J: TRBJ1-5; V: TRBV19; CDR3: ASSPLDGNQPQH
D: NA; J: TRBJ2-7; V: TRBV4-3; CDR3: ASSQVRADSYEQY
D: TRBD2; J: TRBJ2-5; V: TRBV20-1; CDR3: SATSGIMETQY
D: NA; J: TRBJ1-1; V: TRBV7-9; CDR3: ASSLLGGDTEAF
D: NA; J: TRBJ2-1; V: TRBV4-3; CDR3: ASSQLLGASSYNEQF
D: NA; J: TRBJ2-2; V: TRBV4-2; CDR3: ASSPVAGRDTGELF
D: TRBD1; J: TRBJ1-4; V: TRBV7-9; CDR3: ASSLGQGEDEKLF
D: NA; J: TRBJ1-5; V: TRBV6-2/TRBV6-3; CDR3: ASSYPGSNQPQH
D: TRBD2; J: TRBJ2-7; V: TRBV20-1; CDR3: SATGTTDYEQY
D: TRBD2; J: TRBJ2-1; V: TRBV6-5; CDR3: ASSYSPLAGVSQGQF
D: TRBD1; J: TRBJ2-1; V: TRBV12-3/TRBV12-4; CDR3: ASSSPGQGEF
D: NA; J: TRBJ2-7; V: TRBV6-1; CDR3: ASSDGRVYEQY